These 29 T cell receptor beta chains came from one sample sequenced in a study of cytomegalovirus exposure and HLA in healthy donors. PCR was performed using 60 Vbeta and 13 Jbeta primers. TCRdb keeps only in-frame clones here, not all; method: immunoSEQ multiplex PCR. The repertoire holds about 170,000 clones, 75% to 90% seen once, with 1.2% in the top ten. What was sequenced was PBMCs. All receptors come from a boy aged 2 to 9 in good health and CMV-seronegative.

The chain carries TRBV7-9 and TRBJ1-4; the match to TRBD1 covers 9 bases. This CDR3 region has 15 residues. The germline gives CDR1 SEHNR, CDR2 FQNEAQ (reference sequence). V shed 1 base and J 8 bases; nucleotides not matched to a gene: 5. This CDR3 is CASSLGDRDREKLFF. CDR3 DNA sequence: TGTGCCAGCAGCTTAGGGGACAGGGATAGAGAAAAACTGTTTTTT.

The rearrangement uses TRBV6-1 and TRBJ1-2; D is unresolved. The germline V gene has CDR1 MNHNS and CDR2 SASEGT. CDR3 size: 13 residues. V was pared by 4 bases and J by 5 bases, with 11 bases between. CDR3 coding DNA: TGTGCCAGCAGTGGGACTGAGAAGTATGGCTACACCTTC. Residues: CASSGTEKYGYTF.

This chain connects TRBV5-1 to TRBJ2-3, with 7 bases matching TRBD1. The CDR3 has 15 residues. Germline CDR1 is SGHRS and CDR2 is YFSETQ. J gave up 5 bases and V 2 bases, and 8 bases lay outside the gene matches. In DNA, the CDR3 is TGCGCCAGCAGCTTACCAGGGGGTCGGGAAGATACGCAGTATTTT. This translates into CASSLPGGREDTQYF. Using reference TRBV5-1 and TRBJ2-3 for the parts outside the CDR3, the full variable domain is KAGVTQTPRYLIKTRGQQVTLSCSPISGHRSVSWYQQTPGQGLQFLFEYFSETQRNKGNFPGRFSGRQFSNSRSEMNVSTLELGDSALYLCASSLPGGREDTQYFGPGTRLTVL.

This chain joins TRBV5-6 and TRBJ1-1, with 7 bases identical to TRBD1. Per the germline V gene, CDR1 is SGHDT and CDR2 is YYEEEE. The trim removed 3 bases at V and 5 bases at J, leaving 7 bases unmatched. This CDR3 contains 14 residues. The CDR3 coding sequence is TGTGCCAGCAGCTCCGACAGGGAGAGGACTGAAGCTTTCTTT. Translation gives CASSSDRERTEAFF.

The chain employs TRBV30 and TRBJ2-2; 9 positions agree with TRBD2. V lost 0 bases and J lost 8; bases outside the gene matches: 7. Germline CDR1 reads GTSNPN; CDR2 reads SVGIG (reference sequence). This CDR3 region has 15 residues. CDR3 amino acids: CAWSVGTSNLGELFF. The CDR3 region has the DNA TGTGCCTGGAGTGTGGGGACTAGCAATTTGGGGGAGCTGTTTTTT.

This clone occurred once. The gene calls are TRBV7-9 and TRBJ2-5; TRBD1 agrees at 8 bases. Germline CDR1 SEHNR, CDR2 FQNEAQ (reference sequence). The CDR3 length is 18 residues. Germline trimming cut 1 base from V and 3 bases from J; bases unmatched to any gene: 13. CDR3 region: CASSLVVRPGQVKETQYF. The CDR3 DNA reads TGTGCCAGCAGCTTAGTAGTCCGACCGGGACAGGTGAAAGAGACCCAGTACTTC.

The DNA of the CDR3 is TGTGCCAGCAGCGTAGGACAGGGTGACTATGGCTACACCTTC. Protein product: CASSVGQGDYGYTF. The chain has TRBV9 and TRBJ1-2; TRBD1 agrees at 7 bases. Unmatched junction bases numbered 2, after V lost 0 bases and J lost 3 bases. Germline CDR1 and CDR2: SGDLS and YYNGEE. This CDR3 comprises 14 residues.

The chain carries TRBV5-1 and TRBJ2-1; 12 bases map to TRBD2. The CDR3 spans 15 residues. Germline V gene lookup returns CDR1 SGHRS and CDR2 YFSETQ. With 0 bases clipped from V and 5 bases from J, the junction kept 0 bases outside the gene matches. The CDR3 loop reads CASSLGLAGDNEQFF. CDR3 DNA sequence: TGCGCCAGCAGCTTGGGACTAGCGGGGGACAATGAGCAGTTCTTC.

The chain employs TRBV7-8 and TRBJ1-1, with 7 bases aligning to TRBD1. Germline lookup yields CDR1 SGHVS and CDR2 FQNEAQ. This CDR3 spans 15 amino acids. Trimming cost V 5 bases and J 0 bases; bases outside gene matches: 6. Here the CDR3 DNA reads TGTGCCAGCAGCAGGTGGGACAGTGTGAACACTGAAGCTTTCTTT. This gives the protein CASSRWDSVNTEAFF.

This clone was picked up a small number of times. The V and J genes are TRBV7-9 and TRBJ2-2; 10 bases are shared with TRBD2. This CDR3 has 17 amino acids. V trimming: 1 base; J trimming: 7 bases; junction bases outside the gene matches: 9. From germline, CDR1 is SEHNR and CDR2 FQNEAQ (reference sequence). CDR3 sequence: CASSLDGLAGEIGELFF. The CDR3 DNA reads as TGTGCCAGCAGCTTAGACGGGCTAGCGGGAGAGATCGGGGAGCTGTTTTTT.

The CDR3 DNA follows: TGTGCCAGCAGCCCGACAAAAGCCAAAAACATTCAGTACTTC. It yields the protein CASSPTKAKNIQYF. The genes are TRBV2 and TRBJ2-4; D gene unclear. This CDR3 spans 14 amino acids. The germline V gene encodes CDR1 SNHLY and CDR2 FYNNEI. Trimming pared 6 bases from V and 0 bases from J, leaving 9 bases between.

The chain links TRBV9 to TRBJ2-7; 9 positions match TRBD2. The trim removed 5 bases at V and 4 bases at J, leaving 7 bases unmatched. This CDR3 has 14 amino acids. Germline V gene data show CDR1 as SGDLS and CDR2 as YYNGEE. CDR3: CASRPSGAQYEQYV. As DNA, the CDR3 is TGTGCCAGCAGACCTAGCGGGGCGCAGTACGAGCAGTACGTC.

V and J are TRBV7-2 and TRBJ2-7; a weak D match, TRBD1 (5 bases). V was clipped by 3 bases and J by 6 bases, with 12 bases between them. The CDR3 runs 13 residues. Per the germline V gene, CDR1 is SGHTA and CDR2 is FQGNSA. CDR3 loop: CASSFDRTSEQYF. The DNA of the CDR3 is TGTGCCAGCAGCTTCGACAGAACCTCCGAGCAGTACTTC. Full variable domain (rest looked up from reference TRBV7-2 and TRBJ2-7): GAGVSQSPSNKVTEKGKDVELRCDPISGHTALYWYRQSLGQGLEFLIYFQGNSAPDKSGLPSDRFSAERTGGSVSTLTIQRTQQEDSAVYLCASSFDRTSEQYFGPGTRLTVT.

V usage is TRBV5-1 and J usage is TRBJ2-5; 10 bases map to TRBD1. Per the germline V gene, CDR1 is SGHRS and CDR2 is YFSETQ. The CDR3 spans 15 residues. Losses at the gene ends were 3 bases for V and 2 bases for J; bases not matched to a gene: 4. The chain's CDR3 is CASSSDRGIQETQYF. The CDR3 DNA follows: TGCGCCAGCAGCTCGGACAGGGGGATTCAAGAGACCCAGTACTTC.

In this sample, this clone turned up once. This chain connects TRBV21-1 to TRBJ1-3. TRBV21-1 is a pseudogene segment. The CDR3 spans 16 residues. The CDR3 DNA sequence: TGTGCCAGCAGCAAAGTAGGAACGGAGGGGAGAAACACCATATATTTT. Protein sequence: CASSKVGTEGRNTIYF.

The chain combines TRBV6-1 with TRBJ1-4; a possible D gene is TRBD1 (6 bases). The CDR3 length is 14 residues. From germline, CDR1 is MNHNS and CDR2 SASEGT. The germline V and J ends were trimmed by 5 bases and 11 bases, with 18 bases remaining between them. In DNA, the CDR3 is TGTGCCAGCAGTCTGGACAGCGAGTCGGGGAAACTGTTTTTT. Translated, it gives CASSLDSESGKLFF.

In nucleotides, the CDR3 is TGTGCCTGGAGGAGGGAGGTCAGGCCGAACACTGAAGCTTTCTTT. Protein sequence: CAWRREVRPNTEAFF. V and J are TRBV30 and TRBJ1-1; D ambiguous. Trimming left V 3 bases short and J 1 base short, with 15 bases between. CDR1 GTSNPN and CDR2 SVGIG come from the germline V gene (reference sequence). This CDR3 is built from 15 residues.

The V call is TRBV9, the J call TRBJ1-3; 7 nucleotides line up with TRBD1. Germline-derived CDR1 and CDR2 are SGDLS and YYNGEE. With 3 bases clipped from V and 4 bases from J, the junction kept 4 bases outside the gene matches. The CDR3 extends over 14 amino acids. This chain's CDR3 is CASSGQGPGNTIYF. CDR3 DNA: TGTGCCAGCAGCGGACAGGGCCCCGGAAACACCATATATTTT.

With regard to this clone: The sample carries other DNA sequences with the same CDR3. The chain links TRBV7-9 to TRBJ2-2; TRBD1 matches 8 bases. Germline trimming cut 2 bases from V and 1 base from J; bases unmatched to any gene: 6. Germline V gives CDR1 SEHNR, CDR2 FQNEAQ (reference sequence). The CDR3 is made up of 17 amino acids. CDR3 sequence (DNA): TGTGCCAGCAGCTTACTGTCCGGGACAGGGAACACCGGGGAGCTGTTTTTT. Protein sequence: CASSLLSGTGNTGELFF.

The rearrangement uses TRBV19 and TRBJ2-6; TRBD1 is a possible D gene (7 bases). V was shortened by 6 bases and J by 0 bases, with 15 bases between the two germline ends. Germline V gives CDR1 LNHDA, CDR2 SQIVND (reference sequence). This CDR3 spans 17 amino acids. CDR3 loop: CASSPTGTGSGANVLTF. For the CDR3, the DNA is TGTGCCAGTAGCCCGACAGGGACTGGCTCTGGGGCCAACGTCCTGACTTTC.

V and J are TRBV7-2 and TRBJ2-7; TRBD2 matches at 9 bases. Unmatched junction bases numbered 6, after V lost 7 bases and J lost 2 bases. This CDR3 contains 14 residues. Germline V CDR1 and CDR2: SGHTA, FQGNSA. The CDR3 loop is CASTKTSGTYEQYF. CDR3 DNA: TGTGCCAGCACCAAGACTAGCGGAACCTACGAGCAGTACTTC.

As DNA, the CDR3 is TGTGCCTGGAGTAAGGGACTAGTGGAAGAGACCCAGTACTTC. It is translated as CAWSKGLVEETQYF. The V call is TRBV30, the J call TRBJ2-5; the match to TRBD2 covers 8 bases. Germline V gene lookup returns CDR1 GTSNPN and CDR2 SVGIG (reference sequence). V was pared by 2 bases and J by 3 bases, with 5 bases of the junction left unmatched. The CDR3 extends over 14 amino acids.

The chain carries TRBV9 and TRBJ1-3; 7 bases line up with TRBD1. The V segment lost 0 bases and the J segment 3 bases; nucleotides outside the gene matches: 6. Germline-derived CDR1 and CDR2 are SGDLS and YYNGEE. The CDR3 has 16 residues. The CDR3 here is CASSVGPTGDGNTIYF. DNA of the CDR3: TGTGCCAGCAGCGTAGGGCCCACAGGGGATGGAAACACCATATATTTT.

The CDR3 DNA sequence: TGCGCCAGCAGCTTGGAGAAGGGGAGGGAGACCCAGTACTTC. Residues: CASSLEKGRETQYF. J is TRBJ2-5 and V is TRBV5-1; the D gene is possibly TRBD2 (6 bases). V lost 0 bases to trimming and J lost 5 bases, with 11 bases between them. The CDR3 runs 14 residues. The germline V gene encodes CDR1 SGHRS and CDR2 YFSETQ.

This clone was observed a single time. This chain joins TRBV6-5 and TRBJ2-1; 8 nucleotides match TRBD2. Germline CDR1 is MNHEY and CDR2 is SVGAGI. The CDR3 consists of 15 residues. The ends lost 5 bases at V and 4 bases at J; junction bases unmatched: 7. The DNA of the CDR3 is TGTGCCAGCAGTGTGAGCGGGAGAGCTTACAATGAGCAGTTCTTC. Translating it yields CASSVSGRAYNEQFF.

This chain joins TRBV6-5 and TRBJ2-3; D unclear. The V and J ends lost 3 bases and 4 bases respectively, with 17 bases between them. This CDR3 has 16 residues. Germline CDR1 is MNHEY and CDR2 is SVGAGI. CDR3 DNA sequence: TGTGCCAGCAGTTATTCTTACGCCAGCCGGGCAGATACGCAGTATTTT. It specifies CASSYSYASRADTQYF.

J is TRBJ2-7 and V is TRBV9; 7 bases match TRBD1. This CDR3 has 13 residues. Germline lookup yields CDR1 SGDLS and CDR2 YYNGEE. V lost 7 bases to trimming and J lost 5 bases; unmatched junction nucleotides: 9. CDR3 coding DNA: TGTGCCAGCGGTACAGGGGTGGAAGACGAGCAGTACTTC. Its protein is CASGTGVEDEQYF. Drawing the rest from reference TRBV9 and TRBJ2-7, the complete variable domain is DSGVTQTPKHLITATGQRVTLRCSPRSGDLSVYWYQQSLDQGLQFLIQYYNGEERAKGNILERFSAQQFPDLHSELNLSSLELGDSALYFCASGTGVEDEQYFGPGTRLTVT.

The gene calls are TRBV29-1 and TRBJ1-1, with D unresolved. CDR3 length: 11 amino acids. V dropped 4 bases and J dropped 4 bases, with 7 bases sitting between them. Germline assignment: CDR1 SQVTM and CDR2 ANQGSEA. The CDR3 loop reads CSVVSFTEAFF. CDR3 DNA: TGCAGCGTTGTATCCTTCACTGAAGCTTTCTTT.

The CDR3 here is CAIVTGGGKGEAFF. In DNA, the CDR3 is TGTGCCATCGTTACAGGGGGCGGTAAGGGTGAAGCTTTCTTT. The chain carries TRBV6-6 and TRBJ1-1; 9 bases align to TRBD1. This CDR3 comprises 14 residues. V trimming: 10 bases; J trimming: 7 bases; junction bases outside the gene matches: 13. Per the germline V gene, CDR1 is MNHNY and CDR2 is SVGAGI (reference sequence).